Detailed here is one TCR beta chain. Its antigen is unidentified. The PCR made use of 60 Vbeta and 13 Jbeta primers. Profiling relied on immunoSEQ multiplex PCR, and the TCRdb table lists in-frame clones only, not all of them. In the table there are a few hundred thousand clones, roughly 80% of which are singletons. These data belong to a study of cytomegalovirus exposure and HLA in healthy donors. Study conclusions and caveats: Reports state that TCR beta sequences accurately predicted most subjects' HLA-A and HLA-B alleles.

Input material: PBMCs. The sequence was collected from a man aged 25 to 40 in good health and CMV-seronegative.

CDR3 sequence (DNA): TGCGCCAGCAGCTTTCAGTCCCCGGCGGATGGGGCGGACAATGAGCAGTTCTTC. It codes for CASSFQSPADGADNEQFF. The V gene is TRBV5-1, the J gene TRBJ2-1; tentative D call: TRBD1 (5 bases). Germline V gene sequence: CDR1 SGHRS, CDR2 YFSETQ. This CDR3 spans 18 amino acids. V shed 2 bases and J shed 5 bases, with 23 bases lying between them.